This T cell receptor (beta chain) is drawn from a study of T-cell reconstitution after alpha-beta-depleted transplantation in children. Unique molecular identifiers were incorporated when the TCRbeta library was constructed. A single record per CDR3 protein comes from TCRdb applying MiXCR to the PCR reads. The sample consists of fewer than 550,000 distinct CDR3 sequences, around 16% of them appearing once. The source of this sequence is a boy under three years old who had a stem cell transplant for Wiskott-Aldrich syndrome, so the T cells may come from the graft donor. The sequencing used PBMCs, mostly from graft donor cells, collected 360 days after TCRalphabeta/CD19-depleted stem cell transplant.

The CDR3 bases are TGTGCCAGCTCCCACCCCGTCGGTGAGACCCAGTACTTC. It codes for CASSHPVGETQYF. The V call is TRBV6-1, the J call TRBJ2-5; D is unresolved. This CDR3 contains 13 residues. V lost 8 bases and J 5 bases, leaving 15 bases between the germline ends. Germline CDR1 MNHNS, CDR2 SASEGT.